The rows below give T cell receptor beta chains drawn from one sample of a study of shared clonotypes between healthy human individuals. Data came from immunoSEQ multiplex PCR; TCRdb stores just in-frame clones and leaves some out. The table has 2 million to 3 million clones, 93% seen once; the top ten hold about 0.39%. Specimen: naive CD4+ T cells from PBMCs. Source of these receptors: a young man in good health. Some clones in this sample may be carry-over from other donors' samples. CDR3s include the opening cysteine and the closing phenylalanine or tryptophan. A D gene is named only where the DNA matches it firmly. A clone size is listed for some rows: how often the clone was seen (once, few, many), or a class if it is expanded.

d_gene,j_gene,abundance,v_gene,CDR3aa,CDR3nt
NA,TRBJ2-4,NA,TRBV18,CASSTAPFPKNIQYF,TGTGCCAGCTCTACCGCCCCCTTTCCCAAAAACATTCAGTACTTC
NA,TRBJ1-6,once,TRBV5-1,CASSTDNRVNSPLHF,TGCGCCAGCAGCACCGACAACAGGGTTAATTCACCCCTCCACTTT
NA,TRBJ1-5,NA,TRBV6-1,CASTGVYSNQPQHF,TGTGCCAGCACCGGGGTTTATAGCAATCAGCCCCAGCATTTT
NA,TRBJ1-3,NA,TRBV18,CASSDTDGNTIYF,TGTGCCAGCTCGGACACCGACGGAAACACCATATATTTT
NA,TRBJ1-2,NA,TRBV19,CASSIGGPGYYGYTF,TGTGCCAGTAGTATAGGAGGACCAGGATACTATGGCTACACCTTC
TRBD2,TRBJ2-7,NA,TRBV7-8,CASSLAWVSGVYEQYF,TGTGCCAGCAGCTTAGCATGGGTTAGCGGGGTATACGAGCAGTACTTC
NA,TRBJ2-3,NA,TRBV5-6,CASSLGADTQYF,TGTGCCAGCAGCTTGGGAGCAGATACGCAGTATTTT
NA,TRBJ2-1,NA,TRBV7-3,CASSLIGSPRNEQFF,TGTGCCAGCAGCTTAATTGGCTCCCCGAGGAATGAGCAGTTCTTC
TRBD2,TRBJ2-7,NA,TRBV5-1,CASSTTSDPYEQYF,TGCGCCAGCAGCACGACTAGCGACCCCTACGAGCAGTACTTC
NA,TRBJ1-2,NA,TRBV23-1,CASSRPGRKVYGYTF,TGCGCCAGCAGCCGCCCGGGGAGGAAGGTCTATGGCTACACCTTC
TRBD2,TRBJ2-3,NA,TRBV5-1,CASSLFAAGGTDTQYF,TGCGCCAGCAGCTTGTTTGCTGCGGGAGGCACAGATACGCAGTATTTT
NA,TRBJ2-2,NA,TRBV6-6,CASSYWGPGELFF,TGTGCCAGCAGTTACTGGGGCCCCGGGGAGCTGTTTTTT
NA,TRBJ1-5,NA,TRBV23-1,CASVRTAPDNQPQHF,TGCGCCAGCGTACGGACAGCGCCTGACAATCAGCCCCAGCATTTT
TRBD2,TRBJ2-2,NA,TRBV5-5,CASSLAGPNTGELFF,TGTGCCAGCAGCTTAGCGGGGCCGAACACCGGGGAGCTGTTTTTT
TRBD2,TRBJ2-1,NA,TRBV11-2,CASSTTSGVHNEQFF,TGTGCCAGCAGCACCACTAGCGGAGTTCACAATGAGCAGTTCTTC
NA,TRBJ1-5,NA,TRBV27,CASSPRGLGAPSNQPQHF,TGTGCCAGCAGTCCGCGGGGTTTGGGGGCCCCTAGCAATCAGCCCCAGCATTTT
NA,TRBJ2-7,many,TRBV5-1,CASSLSGPNYEQYF,TGCGCCAGCAGCTTAAGCGGACCAAACTACGAGCAGTACTTC
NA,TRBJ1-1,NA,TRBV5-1,CASSSAGGRRAEAFF,TGCGCCAGCAGCTCGGCCGGGGGGCGTAGAGCTGAAGCTTTCTTT
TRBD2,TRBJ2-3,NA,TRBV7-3,CASSLNAGGADTQYF,TGTGCCAGCAGCTTAAACGCGGGAGGGGCAGATACGCAGTATTTT
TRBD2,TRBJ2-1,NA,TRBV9,CASSVGSSGNNEQFF,TGTGCCAGCAGCGTAGGGAGTAGCGGGAACAATGAGCAGTTCTTC
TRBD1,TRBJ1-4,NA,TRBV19,CASSIPRGKTNEKLFF,TGTGCCAGTAGTATTCCCAGGGGGAAGACTAATGAAAAACTGTTTTTT
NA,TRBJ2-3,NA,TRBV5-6,CASSLGSYPTDTQYF,TGTGCCAGCAGCTTGGGCTCATACCCCACAGATACGCAGTATTTT
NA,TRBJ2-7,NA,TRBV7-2,CASSLPGGYEQYF,TGTGCCAGCAGCTTGCCAGGCGGCTACGAGCAGTACTTC
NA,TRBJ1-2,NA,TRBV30,CAWSPGLPGLGYTF,TGTGCCTGGAGTCCCGGCCTCCCAGGGCTTGGCTACACCTTC
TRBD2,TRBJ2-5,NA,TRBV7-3,CASSSSGRDQETQYF,TGTGCCAGCAGCTCTAGCGGGAGGGACCAAGAGACCCAGTACTTC
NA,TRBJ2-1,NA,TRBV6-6,CASSYLLAGTYNEQFF,TGTGCCAGCAGTTACTTACTAGCAGGAACCTACAATGAGCAGTTCTTC
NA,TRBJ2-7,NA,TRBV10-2,CASRAPAGTKLYEQYF,TGCGCCAGCAGAGCCCCTGCCGGAACCAAACTCTACGAGCAGTACTTC